The TCR beta chain under discussion was sequenced for a study of blood T cell repertoires in COVID-19. This CDR3 is built from 16 residues. CDR1 is SGHTA, CDR2 FQGNSA, per germline. V was clipped by 0 bases and J by 6 bases; unmatched bases: 5. The assay was immunoSEQ multiplex PCR, and TCRdb's table has in-frame clones only and misses some. This sample has over 150,000 clones, with about 80% found just once. The source material was peripheral blood. The source of this sequence is a woman aged 55-75 years with acute or convalescent COVID-19. The V gene is TRBV7-2, the J gene TRBJ2-2, with 9 bases lining up with TRBD1. CDR3 nucleotides: TGTGCCAGCAGCTTAGCCGGGACAGGGTTCGCCGGGGAGCTGTTTTTT. Residues: CASSLAGTGFAGELFF.